These 14 T cell receptor beta chains were all obtained from the same sample, sequenced in a study of siplizumab effects on memory and regulatory T cells (dated by TCRdb to about 2019). The method behind the library was the immunoSEQ multiplex PCR assay. TCRdb obtained this table from immuneACCESS and retained in-frame rearrangements with V and J assigned. These tables miss some clones; where compared with another copy, unresolved V genes account for less than half of the shortfall, and the remainder is unexplained. The sample table shows 75,000 to 100,000 clones, and 94% are seen once. Of the sample, 0.3% is held by the ten largest clones. Sequenced sample: non-Treg CD4+ T cells sorted from blood. The cell subset or site label corresponds to: FACS-sorted unstimulated CD4+ non-regulatory T cells. These receptor sequences come from a human donor in good health.

The V gene is TRBV9, the J gene TRBJ2-2; D gene ambiguous. V dropped 3 bases and J dropped 8 bases, with 5 bases sitting between them. The CDR3 runs 11 residues. Germline-derived CDR1 and CDR2 are SGDLS and YYNGEE. CDR3 sequence reads: CASSEGGELFF. CDR3 nucleotides: TGTGCCAGCAGCGAGGGTGGGGAGCTGTTTTTT.

In this sample, this clone turned up once. The V and J genes are TRBV2 and TRBJ1-5, with a possible D match to TRBD1 (5 bases). The CDR3 contains 15 residues. The V gene lost 6 bases and the J gene lost 2 bases, with 14 bases spanning the gap. Germline CDR1 reads SNHLY; CDR2 reads FYNNEI. The CDR3 loop is CASRLGQGGNQPQHF. The CDR3 coding sequence is TGTGCCAGCAGGCTAGGTCAGGGTGGCAATCAGCCCCAGCATTTT. Combining the CDR3 with reference TRBV2 and TRBJ1-5 gives the whole variable domain EPEVTQTPSHQVTQMGQEVILRCVPISNHLYFYWYRQILGQKVEFLVSFYNNEISEKSEIFDDQFSVERPDGSNFTLKIRSTKLEDSAMYFCASRLGQGGNQPQHFGDGTRLSIL.

This clone appeared a single time. The chain links TRBV7-2 to TRBJ1-3; TRBD1 aligns across 9 bases. With 5 bases clipped from V and 0 bases from J, the junction kept 2 bases outside the gene matches. CDR1 and CDR2 (germline): SGHTA, FQGNSA. The CDR3 has 15 residues. The DNA for the CDR3 is TGTGCCAGCAGCCGACAGGGGGGCTCTGGAAACACCATATATTTT. Residues: CASSRQGGSGNTIYF.

The genes are TRBV7-2 and TRBJ2-1; D not resolved. In germline, CDR1 is SGHTA, CDR2 FQGNSA. V was pared by 6 bases and J by 6 bases, with 12 bases between. This CDR3 contains 13 residues. CDR3 loop: CASRAGPGNEQFF. The DNA of the CDR3 is TGTGCCAGCAGGGCCGGACCCGGCAATGAGCAGTTCTTC.

V is TRBV27 and J is TRBJ1-2, with D tentatively TRBD1 (6 bases). Trimming shortened V by 6 bases and J by 5 bases, and 19 bases separated the two germline ends. The germline gives CDR1 MNHEY, CDR2 SMNVEV (reference sequence). The CDR3 extends over 15 amino acids. The CDR3 DNA is TGTGCCAGCAGACACCACGGACAGAACTGGTATGGCTACACCTTC. It is translated as CASRHHGQNWYGYTF.

The genes are TRBV7-9 and TRBJ2-7; 12 positions match TRBD2. Losses at the gene ends were 5 bases for V and 2 bases for J; bases not matched to a gene: 4. Germline-derived CDR1 and CDR2 are SEHNR and FQNEAQ (reference sequence). The CDR3 covers 15 residues. The CDR3 protein is CASSIRTSGTYEQYF. The CDR3 bases are TGTGCCAGCAGCATAAGGACTAGCGGGACCTACGAGCAGTACTTC.

The rearrangement links TRBV14 to TRBJ2-5; D is unresolved. The V gene's germline CDR1 is SGHDN and CDR2 FVKESK. This CDR3 is 16 amino acids long. V lost 2 bases to trimming and J lost 5 bases, with 18 bases between them. The CDR3 DNA sequence: TGTGCCAGCAGCCAATTAGTAGGGTTCGTCGAGGAGACCCAGTACTTC. Its protein is CASSQLVGFVEETQYF.

The genes are TRBV6-6 and TRBJ2-5; 8 positions agree with TRBD1. The ends lost 6 bases at V and 2 bases at J; junction bases unmatched: 5. This CDR3 contains 14 residues. CDR1 MNHNY and CDR2 SVGAGI come from the germline V gene (reference sequence). The CDR3, as DNA: TGTGCCAGCAGGGGGACAGGCGTACAAGAGACCCAGTACTTC. Residues: CASRGTGVQETQYF.

The J gene is TRBJ2-5, the V gene TRBV5-6; 10 nucleotides line up with TRBD2. The J call may be mistaken, given a closer DNA end match to TRBJ2-7. Germline CDR1 reads SGHDT; CDR2 reads YYEEEE. CDR3 size: 17 residues. In nucleotides, the CDR3 is TGTGCCAGCAGCTTGGAAGTGCTAGCGGGAGTGTCGGTCGAGCAGTACTTC. Translating it yields CASSLEVLAGVSVEQYF.

This chain joins TRBV5-1 and TRBJ1-4; 9 nucleotides agree with TRBD1. This CDR3 is built from 15 residues. Looked up from germline, CDR1 is SGHRS and CDR2 is YFSETQ. V was pared by 2 bases and J by 7 bases, with 6 bases of the junction left unmatched. As DNA, the CDR3 is TGCGCCAGCAGCTTTTACAGGGGGCTGGGTGAAAAACTGTTTTTT. Translated: CASSFYRGLGEKLFF.

V is TRBV7-2 and J is TRBJ2-7, with D perhaps matching TRBD1 (5 bases). The V gene's germline CDR1 is SGHTA and CDR2 FQGNSA. Trimming cost V 1 base and J 3 bases, with 13 bases left between them. This CDR3 spans 15 amino acids. The CDR3 spells CASSLGVTRDYEQYF. Written as DNA, the CDR3 is TGTGCCAGCAGCTTAGGGGTCACCAGGGACTACGAGCAGTACTTC. Full variable domain (missing parts from reference TRBV7-2 and TRBJ2-7): GAGVSQSPSNKVTEKGKDVELRCDPISGHTALYWYRQSLGQGLEFLIYFQGNSAPDKSGLPSDRFSAERTGGSVSTLTIQRTQQEDSAVYLCASSLGVTRDYEQYFGPGTRLTVT.

V gene TRBV19 combines with J gene TRBJ2-1, with D unresolved. CDR1 is LNHDA, CDR2 SQIVND, per germline (reference sequence). V was clipped by 6 bases and J by 0 bases, with 9 bases between them. This CDR3 contains 14 residues. CDR3 bases: TGTGCCAGTAGGGCTGCACCCTCCTACAATGAGCAGTTCTTC. Protein product: CASRAAPSYNEQFF.

V gene TRBV6-1 combines with J gene TRBJ1-1, with TRBD1 matching over 9 bases. This CDR3 is 13 amino acids long. The germline CDR1 and CDR2 sequences are MNHNS and SASEGT. With V trimmed by 5 bases and J by 6 bases, 4 bases remained unmatched. CDR3 sequence reads: CASSFGDRAEAFF. DNA for the CDR3: TGTGCCAGCAGTTTCGGGGACAGGGCTGAAGCTTTCTTT.

This clone has just a few counts. The V call is TRBV11-2, the J call TRBJ1-3; tentatively, D is TRBD1 (5 bases). Germline V gene sequence: CDR1 SGHAT, CDR2 FQNNGV. Trimming left V 3 bases short and J 0 bases short, with 9 bases between. This CDR3 spans 15 amino acids. The CDR3 DNA sequence: TGTGCCAGCAGCTTTTCCGGGGGCTCTGGAAACACCATATATTTT. Its translation is CASSFSGGSGNTIYF.